This TCR beta chain came from a study of blood T cells in healthy people across ages. The V end was cut by 8 bases, the J end by 1 base, with 7 bases between. Germline V gene data show CDR1 as SGHVS and CDR2 as FNYEAQ. The CDR3 totals 12 residues. The use of a sample-barcoded 5' primer and a J-beta primer mix characterized a second PCR of about 6 to 11 cycles. Each cDNA molecule carried a tag from a template-switch adaptor that contained 12 random nucleotides. TCRdb itself ran the 5' RACE reads through MiXCR, one entry per CDR3 protein. The sample includes about 580,000 distinct CDR3 sequences, about 45% seen only once; the top ten take just under 25%.

This receptor was obtained from a man older than 75 in good health. Sequenced: blood. The chain uses TRBV7-6 and TRBJ2-3; D possibly corresponds to TRBD2 (5 bases). The CDR3 sequence is CASDGGTDTQYF. DNA of the CDR3: TGTGCCAGCGACGGGGGCACAGATACGCAGTATTTT.